This T cell receptor beta chain stems from a study of response to subunit inactivated influenza vaccine. V was pared by 5 bases and J by 1 base, with 11 bases between. The CDR3 covers 14 residues. Germline CDR1 and CDR2: SGHAT and FQDESV (reference sequence). TCRdb fed the RT-PCR reads into MiXCR, producing one record per CDR3 protein. The table lists roughly 500,000 distinct CDR3 sequences, 16% of them singletons. With regard to this clonotype: Its target is unknown.

Study conclusions and caveats: Authors suggested that a seasonal influenza vaccination recruits few new T cells each time.

Specimen: CD4+ T cells sorted from PBMCs, collected less than 30 months after vaccination. The TCR sequence derives from a man aged 50 to 75 who received an inactivated influenza vaccine. The chain is built from TRBV11-1 and TRBJ2-5; D not certain. The CDR3 DNA sequence: TGTGCCAGCAGCCCAGCCGTTCTCCAAGAGACCCAGTACTTC. Translated: CASSPAVLQETQYF.